A selection of T cell receptor beta chains follows, all from one sample in a study of technical replicates of blood from a handful of donors. Profiled with immunoSEQ multiplex PCR; TCRdb holds only in-frame clones, not every one. The table lists about 69,000 clones, approximately 89% of them singletons. Sequenced: PBMCs. Receptors were obtained from a human donor in good health. Some clones in this sample may be carry-over from other donors' samples. Each CDR3 is given with its conserved first and last residue. Each record gives: CDR3 length, J gene, V gene, D gene, clone size, CDR3 DNA, CDR3 protein. D genes are given only for firm matches. Clone sizes are given selectively: once, few, many, or a class where the clone is expanded.

length: 13; J: TRBJ1-6; V: TRBV6-5; D: NA; size: NA; DNA: TGTGCCAGCAGTTACTCCCGACCTCGGGCCCTCCACTTT; CDR3: CASSYSRPRALHF
length: 16; J: TRBJ2-1; V: TRBV9; D: TRBD2; size: NA; DNA: TGTGCCAGCAGCGTAGGGGGGACTAGCGCTAAAAATGAGCAGTTCTTC; CDR3: CASSVGGTSAKNEQFF
length: 15; J: TRBJ2-5; V: TRBV4-1; D: NA; size: NA; DNA: TGCGCCAGCAGCCGACAGACCGGGTCCTACGAGACCCAGTACTTC; CDR3: CASSRQTGSYETQYF
length: 15; J: TRBJ2-7; V: TRBV7-8; D: NA; size: NA; DNA: TGTGCCAGCAGACACGACCGGGACATTGACTACGAGCAGTACTTC; CDR3: CASRHDRDIDYEQYF
length: 14; J: TRBJ2-5; V: TRBV7-9; D: TRBD2; size: NA; DNA: TGTGCCAGCAGCTCGACGGGGGGGGGAGAGACCCAGTACTTC; CDR3: CASSSTGGGETQYF
length: 14; J: TRBJ2-1; V: TRBV9; D: NA; size: NA; DNA: TGTGCCACTATCTGGCGGGCAGATTACAATGAGCAGTTCTTC; CDR3: CATIWRADYNEQFF
length: 13; J: TRBJ1-2; V: TRBV7-2; D: NA; size: NA; DNA: TGTGCCAGCAGCTCCGACACGAACTATGGCTACACCTTC; CDR3: CASSSDTNYGYTF
length: 16; J: TRBJ1-5; V: TRBV19; D: NA; size: NA; DNA: TGTGCCAGTAGTACCCCCCGAGGACAGAGCAATCAGCCCCAGCATTTT; CDR3: CASSTPRGQSNQPQHF
length: 11; J: TRBJ2-3; V: TRBV19; D: TRBD2; size: once; DNA: TGTGCTAGCGGGAGTACAGATACGCAGTATTTT; CDR3: CASGSTDTQYF
length: 13; J: TRBJ1-1; V: TRBV6-5; D: NA; size: few; DNA: TGTGCCAGCAGCACAGATGTGGTTGGTGAAGCTTTCTTT; CDR3: CASSTDVVGEAFF
length: 16; J: TRBJ2-3; V: TRBV18; D: NA; size: NA; DNA: TGTGCCAGCTCACCAGATTTAATACAGAACACAGATACGCAGTATTTT; CDR3: CASSPDLIQNTDTQYF
length: 17; J: TRBJ1-1; V: TRBV11-2; D: NA; size: NA; DNA: TGTGCCAGCAGCTTTGGGGGCACAGGGACGTTGGACACTGAAGCTTTCTTT; CDR3: CASSFGGTGTLDTEAFF
length: 12; J: TRBJ1-2; V: TRBV4-3; D: NA; size: NA; DNA: TGCGCCAGCAGCCCTCGGGGGGGCGGCTACACCTTC; CDR3: CASSPRGGGYTF
length: 11; J: TRBJ2-5; V: TRBV19; D: NA; size: NA; DNA: TGTGCCAGTAGTATACGGGAGACCCAGTACTTC; CDR3: CASSIRETQYF
length: 14; J: TRBJ2-3; V: TRBV4-3; D: NA; size: NA; DNA: TGCGCCAGCAGCCAAGATCCTTATCTGGATACGCAGTATTTT; CDR3: CASSQDPYLDTQYF
length: 15; J: TRBJ2-5; V: TRBV5-1; D: TRBD1; size: NA; DNA: TGCGCCAGCAGCTTGGGGCAGGGGGCCGCGGAGACCCAGTACTTC; CDR3: CASSLGQGAAETQYF
length: 15; J: TRBJ2-3; V: TRBV5-4; D: NA; size: NA; DNA: TGTGCCAGCAGCTTTGGCGGGGCAGGTGAAGATACGCAGTATTTT; CDR3: CASSFGGAGEDTQYF
length: 15; J: TRBJ1-6; V: TRBV18; D: NA; size: once; DNA: TGTGCCAGCTCACCAGGACAGCTCTATAATTCACCCCTCCACTTT; CDR3: CASSPGQLYNSPLHF
length: 18; J: TRBJ1-1; V: TRBV18; D: TRBD1; size: NA; DNA: TGTGCCAGCTCACCATTCCGGGACAGGGGGCGCATGAACACTGAAGCTTTCTTT; CDR3: CASSPFRDRGRMNTEAFF
length: 16; J: TRBJ2-6; V: TRBV7-9; D: NA; size: once; DNA: TGTGCCAGCAGTAAAGGGGGTCCCTCTGGGGCCAACGTCCTGACTTTC; CDR3: CASSKGGPSGANVLTF
length: 14; J: TRBJ1-1; V: TRBV4-3; D: TRBD1; size: NA; DNA: TGCGCCAGCAGCCTGGGCACAGGGGACCCTGAAGCTTTCTTT; CDR3: CASSLGTGDPEAFF
length: 13; J: TRBJ2-7; V: TRBV6-6; D: NA; size: NA; DNA: TGTGCCAGCCTTAGGGTACAGGGAAGCGAGCAGTACTTC; CDR3: CASLRVQGSEQYF
length: 15; J: TRBJ1-3; V: TRBV30; D: NA; size: NA; DNA: TGTGCCTGGGCTCAGGGGTCAAGCTCTGGAAACACCATATATTTT; CDR3: CAWAQGSSSGNTIYF
length: 14; J: TRBJ2-2; V: TRBV10-1; D: NA; size: NA; DNA: TGCGCCAGCAAGACAGGAAACAACACCGGGGAGCTGTTTTTT; CDR3: CASKTGNNTGELFF
length: 11; J: TRBJ2-5; V: TRBV29-1; D: NA; size: NA; DNA: TGCAGCGGTCAGGGGCGCGGAACCCAGTACTTC; CDR3: CSGQGRGTQYF
length: 14; J: TRBJ2-7; V: TRBV28; D: TRBD1; size: NA; DNA: TGTGCCAGCAGCGTACCAGGACAGGGTTTCGAGCAGTACTTC; CDR3: CASSVPGQGFEQYF
length: 15; J: TRBJ2-7; V: TRBV29-1; D: NA; size: once; DNA: TGCAGCGTTGATGGGTCTGGTGGGAGTAGGTACGAGCAGTACTTC; CDR3: CSVDGSGGSRYEQYF
length: 11; J: TRBJ2-7; V: TRBV20-1; D: TRBD2; size: NA; DNA: TGCAGTGCTCAGCGGGATTACGAGCAGTACTTC; CDR3: CSAQRDYEQYF
length: 15; J: TRBJ2-7; V: TRBV6-5; D: TRBD1; size: NA; DNA: TGTGCCAGCAGACCGGGACAGAACCCCTCCTACGAGCAGTACTTC; CDR3: CASRPGQNPSYEQYF
length: 14; J: TRBJ1-1; V: TRBV5-1; D: NA; size: few; DNA: TGCGCCAGCAGCTTGGATGAAGCCATCCCTGAAGCTTTCTTT; CDR3: CASSLDEAIPEAFF
length: 15; J: TRBJ1-2; V: TRBV5-1; D: TRBD1; size: NA; DNA: TGCGCCAGCAGCCCCAACCCGGGACAGGCTTATGGCTACACCTTC; CDR3: CASSPNPGQAYGYTF
length: 15; J: TRBJ2-2; V: TRBV11-2; D: TRBD1; size: once; DNA: TGTGCCAGCAGCAAAGGACAGGGGGGCACCGGGGAGCTGTTTTTT; CDR3: CASSKGQGGTGELFF
length: 15; J: TRBJ2-6; V: TRBV15; D: NA; size: NA; DNA: TGTGCCACCAGCAATGTCAATTCTGGGGCCAACGTCCTGACTTTC; CDR3: CATSNVNSGANVLTF
length: 16; J: TRBJ1-6; V: TRBV4-2; D: TRBD1; size: NA; DNA: TGTGCCAGCAGCCAAGTTATAGGGACAGCCAGCCGATACCTCCACTTT; CDR3: CASSQVIGTASRYLHF
length: 13; J: TRBJ1-5; V: TRBV7-9; D: NA; size: NA; DNA: TGTGCCAGCAGTTACGGGTGGAATCAGCCCCAGCATTTT; CDR3: CASSYGWNQPQHF
length: 14; J: TRBJ2-7; V: TRBV18; D: NA; size: NA; DNA: TGTGCCAGCTCGGGAGGACGGAGTCCCTACGAGCAGTACTTC; CDR3: CASSGGRSPYEQYF
length: 16; J: TRBJ2-7; V: TRBV10-3; D: TRBD2; size: few; DNA: TGTGCCATCAGCGAGCCATATAGCGGGCGCTCCTACGAGCAGTACTTC; CDR3: CAISEPYSGRSYEQYF
length: 13; J: TRBJ2-3; V: TRBV18; D: NA; size: NA; DNA: TGTGCCAGCTCACCTCCTAGCACAGATACGCAGTATTTT; CDR3: CASSPPSTDTQYF
length: 14; J: TRBJ1-6; V: TRBV5-1; D: TRBD1; size: NA; DNA: TGCGCCAGCAGCTACGGACAGGGAAATTCACCCCTCCACTTT; CDR3: CASSYGQGNSPLHF
length: 12; J: TRBJ2-1; V: TRBV30; D: TRBD1; size: NA; DNA: TGTGCCTGGGCGAAGGGGGCCTATGAGCAGTTCTTC; CDR3: CAWAKGAYEQFF
length: 13; J: TRBJ1-2; V: TRBV6-5; D: NA; size: NA; DNA: TGTGCCAGCAGGCCCGACAGGAACTATGGCTACACCTTC; CDR3: CASRPDRNYGYTF
length: 14; J: TRBJ2-7; V: TRBV19; D: NA; size: NA; DNA: TGTGCCAGTAGTACCACAGACAGAGCCTACGAGCAGTACTTC; CDR3: CASSTTDRAYEQYF
length: 15; J: TRBJ2-1; V: TRBV6-4; D: TRBD2; size: NA; DNA: TGTGCCAGCAGTGACTCGACTAGCGGGAGCAATGAGCAGTTCTTC; CDR3: CASSDSTSGSNEQFF
length: 14; J: TRBJ1-5; V: TRBV7-2; D: NA; size: NA; DNA: TGTGCCAGCAGCATTGGGGGTCAGGGGCAGCCCCAGCATTTT; CDR3: CASSIGGQGQPQHF
length: 16; J: TRBJ2-1; V: TRBV7-2; D: TRBD1; size: NA; DNA: TGTGCCAGCAGCAGACCGGGACAGGGGGCGATGGGTGAGCAGTTCTTC; CDR3: CASSRPGQGAMGEQFF